Each of the 27 T cell receptor beta chains below was sequenced from the same sample in a study of blood T cells in healthy people across ages. For the second PCR, which ran for about 7 to 11 cycles, a sample-barcoded 5' primer and a J-beta primer mix were used. One entry per CDR3 protein, called by TCRdb with MiXCR from the 5' RACE reads. The table records approximately 800,000 distinct CDR3 sequences, about 47% of them present only once. Sequencing was done on a sample of blood. The receptors derive from a man at least 80 years old in good health.

This clonotype has ten or more counts. The chain joins TRBV12-3 or TRBV12-4 to TRBJ2-1; the D call may be TRBD1 or TRBD2 (5 bases each). This CDR3 comprises 12 residues. V was clipped by 7 bases and J by 7 bases, with 11 bases between them. The CDR3 coding sequence is TGTGCCAGCAAGGGGACGGGGAATGAGCAGTTCTTC. Translation: CASKGTGNEQFF.

The genes are TRBV27 and TRBJ2-1; 11 bases are shared with TRBD2. Unmatched junction bases numbered 11, after V lost 3 bases and J lost 7 bases. The CDR3 is 17 residues long. From germline, CDR1 is MNHEY and CDR2 SMNVEV (reference sequence). CDR3 amino acids: CASSFVLAGDKENEQFF. The CDR3 DNA reads as TGTGCCAGCAGTTTTGTACTAGCGGGGGACAAAGAGAATGAGCAGTTCTTC.

The chain combines TRBV10-3 with TRBJ1-5; 7 bases map to TRBD1. CDR3 length: 14 residues. From germline, CDR1 is ENHRY and CDR2 SYGVKD. J gave up 3 bases and V 6 bases, and 5 bases lay outside the gene matches. For the CDR3, the DNA is TGTGCCATCAGCCTCGACAGGGCCAATCAGCCCCAGCATTTT. Its protein is CAISLDRANQPQHF.

This clonotype was found many times. This chain links TRBV12-3 or TRBV12-4 with TRBJ1-5, with 7 bases aligning to TRBD1. This CDR3 region has 16 residues. The V and J ends lost 6 bases and 4 bases, in that order; junction bases with no gene match: 12. The CDR3: CASSLGPGQNNQPQHF. CDR3 in DNA: TGTGCCAGCAGCCTAGGTCCGGGACAGAATAATCAGCCCCAGCATTTT.

This clonotype was seen only a few times. The rearrangement joins TRBV5-6 to TRBJ1-5; no definite D call. Germline CDR1 reads SGHDT; CDR2 reads YYEEEE. The CDR3 length is 15 residues. V was cut by 2 bases and J by 0 bases, with 9 bases left in between. CDR3 loop: CASSFYSYSNQPQHF. The CDR3 nucleotides are TGTGCCAGCAGCTTTTACAGCTATAGCAATCAGCCCCAGCATTTT.

About this clonotype: It may be a read error: a sequence one base away is much more abundant. The chain has TRBV5-1 and TRBJ2-1; 8 bases are shared with TRBD2. CDR1 is SGHRS, CDR2 YFSETQ, per germline. The CDR3 has 16 residues. CDR3: CVSSLTSGNSYNEQFF. The CDR3 DNA reads as TGCGTCAGCAGCTTAACTAGCGGCAACTCCTACAATGAGCAGTTCTTC.

This chain links TRBV4-2 with TRBJ2-5; the D is unclear. The end of the DNA aligns better with TRBJ2-4, so the J call may be wrong. The CDR3 length is 14 residues. Germline V gene sequence: CDR1 LGHNA, CDR2 YNFKEQ. Written as DNA, the CDR3 is TGTGCCAGCAGCCAAGAAGTCGGCAGAAACATTCAGTACTTC. It codes for CASSQEVGRNIQYF.

Concerning this clonotype itself: This may be a read error, as it is one base from a much larger clone. This chain uses TRBV7-2 with TRBJ2-6, with D maybe TRBD2 (6 bases). V was cut by 5 bases and J by 8 bases, with 16 bases left in between. The germline V gene encodes CDR1 SGHTA and CDR2 FQGNSA. The CDR3 contains 15 residues. CDR3 sequence reads: CASSAGGRGPNVLTF. The CDR3 nucleotides read TGTGCCAGCAGCGCCGGGGGACGGGGTCCCAACGTCCTGACTTTC.

Points on this clonotype: The junction does not match germline at one end; this may be a read error. The V call is TRBV7-6, the J call TRBJ2-4; possibly TRBD1 for D (6 bases). The CDR3 sequence is 12 residues long. In germline, CDR1 is SGHVS, CDR2 FNYEAQ. CDR3 residues: CVSSPRGYIQYF. The CDR3, as DNA: TGTGTCAGCAGCCCCAGGGGTTACATTCAGTACTTC.

About this clonotype: At one end the junction does not follow the germline gene, possibly because of a read error. This chain links TRBV3-1 with TRBJ2-1; TRBD2 might be the D (6 bases). The CDR3 spans 12 residues. Germline V lookup: CDR1 LGHDT, CDR2 YNNKEL (reference sequence). The CDR3 sequence is CAISQVAGEQFF. CDR3 nucleotides: TGTGCCATCAGCCAAGTTGCGGGGGAGCAGTTCTTC.

The chain uses TRBV4-2 and TRBJ2-7; D possibly corresponds to TRBD1 (6 bases). Gene TRBJ2-5 matches the end of the DNA better, so the J call may be wrong. Germline V gene lookup returns CDR1 LGHNA and CDR2 YNFKEQ. CDR3 length: 15 amino acids. DNA for the CDR3: TGTGCCAGCAGCCAAGCTGCGGATCAGGGGAAGACCCAGTACTTC. It specifies CASSQAADQGKTQYF.

This clonotype has only a few counts. CDR3 sequence (DNA): TGTGCCAGCAGCTTACTAGCGCCCCCGGGAGAGACCCAGTACTTC. Translation: CASSLLAPPGETQYF. The rearrangement links TRBV7-8 to TRBJ2-4, with D perhaps matching TRBD2 (6 bases). TRBJ2-5 matches the DNA end more closely, so the J call is doubtful. Germline assignment: CDR1 SGHVS and CDR2 FQNEAQ. The CDR3 has 15 amino acids.

This clonotype showed up just once. The chain links TRBV2 to TRBJ1-5; 7 nucleotides match TRBD1. The V and J ends lost 6 bases and 1 base, in that order; junction bases with no gene match: 12. The CDR3 runs to 17 residues. The germline V gene encodes CDR1 SNHLY and CDR2 FYNNEI. CDR3 sequence (DNA): TGTGCCAGCAGCGGCACTTTCACAGGGGTGAGCAATCAGCCCCAGCATTTT. This encodes CASSGTFTGVSNQPQHF.

This chain connects TRBV12-3 or TRBV12-4 to TRBJ1-2; D is unresolved. The length of the CDR3 is 12 residues. V was cut by 2 bases and J by 4 bases, with 5 bases left in between. CDR3 sequence: CASSLNRYGYTF. CDR3 bases: TGTGCCAGCAGTTTAAACCGCTATGGCTACACCTTC.

The chain employs TRBV29-1 and TRBJ2-7, with D possibly being TRBD1 (5 bases). From germline, CDR1 is SQVTM and CDR2 ANQGSEA. Trimming removed 3 bases at V and 3 bases at J, with 15 bases between. CDR3 length equals 14 residues. The CDR3 DNA is TGCAGCGTTGAGGTGGTGGGCCAGGGCTACGAGCAGTACTTC. Translation: CSVEVVGQGYEQYF.

V gene TRBV5-1 combines with J gene TRBJ1-1; a weak D match, TRBD1 (6 bases). The germline V gene has CDR1 SGHRS and CDR2 YFSETQ. The V end was cut by 8 bases, the J end by 5 bases, with 7 bases between. This CDR3 has 10 residues. The CDR3 here is CARGGTEAFF. CDR3 nucleotide sequence: TGCGCCAGAGGGGGGACTGAAGCTTTCTTT.

The gene calls are TRBV5-1 and TRBJ2-1; a possible D gene is TRBD2 (5 bases). Germline lookup yields CDR1 SGHRS and CDR2 YFSETQ. V lost 0 bases and J lost 7, with 11 bases in between. The CDR3 runs 14 residues. The CDR3: CASSLGTRQNEQFF. The CDR3 DNA is TGCGCCAGCAGCTTGGGAACTAGACAAAATGAGCAGTTCTTC.

Ten or more counts support this clonotype. The chain links TRBV10-3 to TRBJ2-1; D is uncertain. The V end was cut by 6 bases, the J end by 6 bases, with 18 bases between. Germline V gene sequence: CDR1 ENHRY, CDR2 SYGVKD. This CDR3 contains 15 residues. The CDR3 DNA sequence: TGTGCCATCAGCCGTCAGACCTCTTCCACCAATGAGCAGTTCTTC. Protein sequence: CAISRQTSSTNEQFF.

This chain links TRBV6-1 with TRBJ1-2, with TRBD1 as a possible D gene (5 bases). V was trimmed by 2 bases and J by 5 bases, leaving 9 bases between them. The germline gives CDR1 MNHNS, CDR2 SASEGT. The CDR3 runs 13 residues. The CDR3 region is CASSELGEYGYTF. The CDR3 DNA is TGTGCCAGCAGTGAACTGGGGGAGTATGGCTACACCTTC.

In regard to this clonotype: It may be a read error: a sequence one base away is much more abundant. This sequence joins TRBV5-1 and TRBJ2-3; 10 bases map to TRBD1. The length of the CDR3 is 15 residues. The germline V gene has CDR1 SGHRS and CDR2 YFSETQ. DNA for the CDR3: TGCGCCAGCAGCTGGACAGGGGGAAATACAGGTACGCAGTATTTT. Its protein is CASSWTGGNTGTQYF.

This chain uses TRBV7-2 with TRBJ2-1; TRBD1 agrees at 9 bases. The CDR3 is 18 residues long. From germline, CDR1 is SGHTA and CDR2 FQGNSA. Germline trimming cut 2 bases from V and 6 bases from J; bases unmatched to any gene: 14. The CDR3 bases are TGTGCCAGCAGCTTAATTAACAGGGGGCCACTATTTCCCAATGAGCAGTTCTTC. Encoded protein: CASSLINRGPLFPNEQFF. Together with reference TRBV7-2 and TRBJ2-1, the CDR3 gives the full variable domain: GAGVSQSPSNKVTEKGKDVELRCDPISGHTALYWYRQSLGQGLEFLIYFQGNSAPDKSGLPSDRFSAERTGGSVSTLTIQRTQQEDSAVYLCASSLINRGPLFPNEQFFGPGTRLTVL.

The chain links TRBV30 to TRBJ2-3; the D is unclear. The germline gives CDR1 GTSNPN, CDR2 SVGIG (reference sequence). This CDR3 contains 13 residues. V was pared by 1 base and J by 3 bases, with 8 bases between. DNA of the CDR3: TGTGCCTGGAGTGGGGGTAGAACAGATACGCAGTATTTT. This codes for CAWSGGRTDTQYF.

The chain joins TRBV29-1 to TRBJ1-2; 9 bases agree with TRBD1. The CDR3 extends over 13 amino acids. V trimming: 7 bases; J trimming: 3 bases; junction bases outside the gene matches: 6. From germline, CDR1 is SQVTM and CDR2 ANQGSEA. The CDR3 DNA reads as TGCAGCGGCGGACAGGGGCTACACTATGGCTACACCTTC. Translating gives CSGGQGLHYGYTF.

This clonotype came up a few times. The chain carries TRBV12-3 or TRBV12-4 and TRBJ2-6; D is unclear. The V and J ends lost 7 bases and 4 bases respectively, with 11 bases between them. The CDR3 length is 14 residues. This CDR3 is CASTQASGANVLTF. As DNA, the CDR3 is TGTGCCAGCACGCAGGCTTCCGGGGCCAACGTCCTGACTTTC.

The V gene is TRBV28, the J gene TRBJ2-5; D could derive from TRBD1 or TRBD2 (5 bases each). The CDR3 is 14 residues long. The V end was cut by 4 bases, the J end by 5 bases, with 14 bases between. The germline gives CDR1 MDHEN, CDR2 SYDVKM. The CDR3 DNA follows: TGTGCCAGCAGTTGGGGACGAGTCGCTGAGACCCAGTACTTC. It encodes CASSWGRVAETQYF. Filled out from reference TRBV28 and TRBJ2-5, the complete variable domain reads DVKVTQSSRYLVKRTGEKVFLECVQDMDHENMFWYRQDPGLGLRLIYFSYDVKMKEKGDIPEGYSVSREKKERFSLILESASTNQTSMYLCASSWGRVAETQYFGPGTRLLVL.

The rearrangement joins TRBV4-1 to TRBJ1-5; possible D gene TRBD1, 6 bases. CDR3 size: 16 residues. The V end was cut by 1 base, the J end by 5 bases, with 15 bases between. Germline V gives CDR1 MGHRA, CDR2 YSYEKL. The chain's CDR3 is CASSQGISGADQPQHF. CDR3 nucleotides: TGCGCCAGCAGCCAAGGAATTTCGGGGGCCGATCAGCCCCAGCATTTT.

This clonotype has a single count. The chain combines TRBV6-1 with TRBJ2-1; D ambiguous. Germline V gene lookup returns CDR1 MNHNS and CDR2 SASEGT. The CDR3 contains 14 residues. V shed 4 bases and J shed 3 bases, with 10 bases lying between them. This CDR3 reads CASSAGRNYNEQFF. The CDR3 nucleotides are TGTGCCAGCAGTGCCGGACGTAACTACAATGAGCAGTTCTTC.